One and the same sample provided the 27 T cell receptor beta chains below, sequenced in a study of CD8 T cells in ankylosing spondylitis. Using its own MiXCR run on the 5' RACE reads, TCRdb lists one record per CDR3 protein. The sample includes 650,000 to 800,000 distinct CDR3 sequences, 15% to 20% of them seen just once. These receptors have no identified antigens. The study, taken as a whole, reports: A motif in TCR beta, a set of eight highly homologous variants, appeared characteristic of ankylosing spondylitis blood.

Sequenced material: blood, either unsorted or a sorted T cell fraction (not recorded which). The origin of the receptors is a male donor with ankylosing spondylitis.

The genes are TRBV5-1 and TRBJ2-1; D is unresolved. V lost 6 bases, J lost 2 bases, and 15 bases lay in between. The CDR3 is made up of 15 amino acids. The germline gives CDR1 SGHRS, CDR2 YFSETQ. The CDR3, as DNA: TGCGCCAGCACCCCCAGCGACCCCACCTACAATGAGCAGTTCTTC. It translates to CASTPSDPTYNEQFF.

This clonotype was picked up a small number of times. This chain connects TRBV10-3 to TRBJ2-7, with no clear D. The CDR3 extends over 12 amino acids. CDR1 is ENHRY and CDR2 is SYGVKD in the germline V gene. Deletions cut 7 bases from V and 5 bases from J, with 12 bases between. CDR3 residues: CAINLRTDEQYF. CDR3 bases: TGTGCCATCAACCTTCGAACGGACGAGCAGTACTTC.

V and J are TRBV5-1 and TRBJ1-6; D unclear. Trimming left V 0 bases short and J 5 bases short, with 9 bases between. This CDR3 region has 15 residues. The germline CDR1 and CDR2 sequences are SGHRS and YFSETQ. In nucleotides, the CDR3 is TGCGCCAGCAGCTTGGATGGATCTGATAATTCACCCCTCCACTTT. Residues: CASSLDGSDNSPLHF.

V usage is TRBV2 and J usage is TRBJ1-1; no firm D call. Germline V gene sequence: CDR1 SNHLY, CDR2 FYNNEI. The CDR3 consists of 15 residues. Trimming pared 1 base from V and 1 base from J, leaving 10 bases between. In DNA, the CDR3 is TGTGCCAGCAGTGAAGGGGTCGCAAGGAACACTGAAGCTTTCTTT. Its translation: CASSEGVARNTEAFF. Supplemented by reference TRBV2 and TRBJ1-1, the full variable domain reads EPEVTQTPSHQVTQMGQEVILRCVPISNHLYFYWYRQILGQKVEFLVSFYNNEISEKSEIFDDQFSVERPDGSNFTLKIRSTKLEDSAMYFCASSEGVARNTEAFFGQGTRLTVV.

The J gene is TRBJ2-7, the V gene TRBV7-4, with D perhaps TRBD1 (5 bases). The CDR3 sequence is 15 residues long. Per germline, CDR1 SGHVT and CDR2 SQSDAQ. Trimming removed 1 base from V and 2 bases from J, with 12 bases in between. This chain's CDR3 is CASSLERTMPYEQYF. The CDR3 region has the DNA TGTGCCAGCAGCTTAGAAAGGACAATGCCCTACGAGCAGTACTTC.

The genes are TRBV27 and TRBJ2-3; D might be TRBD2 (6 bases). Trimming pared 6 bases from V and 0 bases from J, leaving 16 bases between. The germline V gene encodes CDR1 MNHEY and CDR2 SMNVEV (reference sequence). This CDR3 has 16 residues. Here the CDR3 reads CASSRLGPTSTDTQYF. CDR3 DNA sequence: TGTGCCAGCAGCCGACTAGGGCCCACTAGCACAGATACGCAGTATTTT.

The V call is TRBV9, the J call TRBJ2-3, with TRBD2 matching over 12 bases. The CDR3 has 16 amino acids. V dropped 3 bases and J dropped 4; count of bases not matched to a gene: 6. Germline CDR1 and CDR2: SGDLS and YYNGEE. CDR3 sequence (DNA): TGTGCCAGCAGCGGCGGATCTAGCGGGGGGGCAGATACGCAGTATTTT. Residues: CASSGGSSGGADTQYF.

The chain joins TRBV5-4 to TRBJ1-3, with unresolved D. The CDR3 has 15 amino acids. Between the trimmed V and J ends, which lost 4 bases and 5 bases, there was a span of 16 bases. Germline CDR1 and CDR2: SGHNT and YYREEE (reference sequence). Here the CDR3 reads CASSPVMFCRNTIYF. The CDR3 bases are TGTGCCAGCAGCCCCGTTATGTTCTGTCGAAACACCATATATTTT.

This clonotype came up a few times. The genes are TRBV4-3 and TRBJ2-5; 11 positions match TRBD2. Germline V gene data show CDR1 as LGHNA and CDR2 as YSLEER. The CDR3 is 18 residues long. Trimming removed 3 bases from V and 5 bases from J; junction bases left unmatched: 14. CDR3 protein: CASSQDLGSGRAGETQYF. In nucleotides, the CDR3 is TGCGCCAGCAGCCAGGATCTTGGTAGCGGGAGGGCCGGGGAGACCCAGTACTTC.

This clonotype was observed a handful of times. The CDR3 sequence is CASSLLSDEQFF. Written as DNA, the CDR3 is TGTGCCAGCAGTCTCCTGAGCGATGAGCAGTTCTTC. V gene TRBV12-3 or TRBV12-4 combines with J gene TRBJ2-1; D remains unclear. The CDR3 is 12 residues long. Trimming removed 5 bases at V and 8 bases at J, with 10 bases between.

CDR3 bases: TGTGCCACCAGCAGAGGGTACAGGGGGCAAGAGGGCATTCAGTACTTC. Its protein is CATSRGYRGQEGIQYF. The chain is built from TRBV15 and TRBJ2-4, with 9 positions matching TRBD1. The CDR3 runs 16 residues. V lost 1 base and J lost 9; bases outside the gene matches: 10. The germline gives CDR1 LNHNV, CDR2 YYDKDF (reference sequence).

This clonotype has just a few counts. The CDR3 loop is CASTLAGAPDTQYF. CDR3 sequence (DNA): TGTGCCAGCACCCTAGCGGGGGCCCCGGATACGCAGTATTTT. This rearrangement joins TRBV6-2 or TRBV6-3 to TRBJ2-3; 10 bases map to TRBD2. V lost 7 bases and J lost 6; bases outside the gene matches: 7. Germline CDR1 and CDR2: MNHEY and SVGEGT. The CDR3 has 14 amino acids.

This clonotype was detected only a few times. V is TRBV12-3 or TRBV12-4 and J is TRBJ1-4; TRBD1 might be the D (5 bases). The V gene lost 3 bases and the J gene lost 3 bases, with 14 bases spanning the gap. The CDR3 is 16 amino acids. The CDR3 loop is CASSFWTYTSNEKLFF. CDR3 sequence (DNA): TGTGCCAGCAGTTTCTGGACATACACATCTAATGAAAAACTGTTTTTT.

The CDR3 nucleotides read TGTGCCAGCAGCGCACCAGGGGACCCTGAAGCTTTCTTT. Translating gives CASSAPGDPEAFF. The genes are TRBV7-9 and TRBJ1-1; the D gene is possibly TRBD1 (6 bases). This CDR3 is 13 amino acids long. With 5 bases removed from V and 6 bases from J, the gap between germline ends came to 13 bases. Germline values: CDR1 SEHNR, CDR2 FQNEAQ (reference sequence).

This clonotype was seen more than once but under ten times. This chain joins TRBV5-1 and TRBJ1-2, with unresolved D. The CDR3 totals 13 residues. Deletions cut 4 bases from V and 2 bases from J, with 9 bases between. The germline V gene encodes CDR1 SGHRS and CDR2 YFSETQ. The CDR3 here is CASSATLNYGYTF. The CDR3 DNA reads TGCGCCAGCAGCGCGACCTTGAACTATGGCTACACCTTC.

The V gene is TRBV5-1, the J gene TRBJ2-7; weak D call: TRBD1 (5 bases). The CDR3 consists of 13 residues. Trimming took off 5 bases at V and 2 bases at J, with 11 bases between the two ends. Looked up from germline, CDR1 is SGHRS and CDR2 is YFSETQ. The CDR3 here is CASSQGLTYEQYF. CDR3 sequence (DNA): TGCGCCAGCAGTCAGGGTCTAACCTACGAGCAGTACTTC.

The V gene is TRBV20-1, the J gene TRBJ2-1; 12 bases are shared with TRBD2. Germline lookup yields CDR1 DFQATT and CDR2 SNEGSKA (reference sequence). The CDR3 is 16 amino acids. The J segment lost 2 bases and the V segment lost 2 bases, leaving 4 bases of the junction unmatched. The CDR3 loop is CSARSWTSGTYNEQFF. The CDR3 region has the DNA TGCAGTGCTAGAAGCTGGACTAGCGGGACCTACAATGAGCAGTTCTTC.

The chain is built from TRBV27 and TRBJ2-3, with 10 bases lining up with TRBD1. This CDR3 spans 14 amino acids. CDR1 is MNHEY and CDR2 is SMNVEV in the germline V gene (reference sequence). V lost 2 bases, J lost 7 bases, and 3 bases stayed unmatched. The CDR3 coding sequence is TGTGCCAGCAGTTTAGTGGGACAGGGGTATACGCAGTATTTT. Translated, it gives CASSLVGQGYTQYF.

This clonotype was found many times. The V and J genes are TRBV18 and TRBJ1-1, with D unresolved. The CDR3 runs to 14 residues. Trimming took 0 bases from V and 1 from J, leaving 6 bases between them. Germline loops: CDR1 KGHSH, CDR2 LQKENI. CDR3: CASSPPTPNTEAFF. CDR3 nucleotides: TGTGCCAGCTCACCACCGACCCCGAACACTGAAGCTTTCTTT.

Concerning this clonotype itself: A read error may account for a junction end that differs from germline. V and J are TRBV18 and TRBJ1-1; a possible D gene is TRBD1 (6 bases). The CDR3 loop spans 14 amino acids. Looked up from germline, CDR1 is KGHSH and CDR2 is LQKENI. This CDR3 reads CASSPQGSWTEAFF. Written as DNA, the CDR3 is TGTGCCAGCTCTCCACAGGGAAGTTGGACTGAAGCTTTCTTT.

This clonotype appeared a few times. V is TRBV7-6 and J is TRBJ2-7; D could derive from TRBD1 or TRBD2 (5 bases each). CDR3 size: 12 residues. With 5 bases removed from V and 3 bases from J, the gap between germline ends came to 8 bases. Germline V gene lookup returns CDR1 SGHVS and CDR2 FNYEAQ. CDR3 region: CASSGDHYEQYF. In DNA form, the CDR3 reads TGTGCCAGCAGCGGGGACCACTACGAGCAGTACTTC.

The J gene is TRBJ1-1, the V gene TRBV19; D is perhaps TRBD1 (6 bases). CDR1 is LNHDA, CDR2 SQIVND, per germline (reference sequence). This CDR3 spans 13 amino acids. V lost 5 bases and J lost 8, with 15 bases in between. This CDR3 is CASSRQALGEAFF. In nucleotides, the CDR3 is TGTGCCAGTAGTCGACAGGCCCTCGGGGAAGCTTTCTTT.

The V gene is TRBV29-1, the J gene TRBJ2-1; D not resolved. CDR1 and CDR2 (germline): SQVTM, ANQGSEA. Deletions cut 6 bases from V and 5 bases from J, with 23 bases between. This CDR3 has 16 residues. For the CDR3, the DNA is TGCAGCGTCCAATTGGACCGAGACTTAATTAACAATGAGCAGTTCTTC. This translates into CSVQLDRDLINNEQFF.

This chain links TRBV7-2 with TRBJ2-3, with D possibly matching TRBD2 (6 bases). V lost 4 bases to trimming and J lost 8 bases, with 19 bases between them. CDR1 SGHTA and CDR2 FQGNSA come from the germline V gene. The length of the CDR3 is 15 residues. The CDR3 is CASSSGTSPMVTQYF. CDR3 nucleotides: TGTGCCAGCAGCTCCGGGACTTCCCCCATGGTTACGCAGTATTTT.

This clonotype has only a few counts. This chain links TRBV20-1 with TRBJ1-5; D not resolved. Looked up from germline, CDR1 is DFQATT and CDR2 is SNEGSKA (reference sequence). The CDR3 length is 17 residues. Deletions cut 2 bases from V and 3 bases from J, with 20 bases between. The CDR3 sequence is CSARPRPGNIHNQPQHF. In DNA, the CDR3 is TGCAGTGCTAGACCCCGCCCAGGAAACATCCACAATCAGCCCCAGCATTTT.

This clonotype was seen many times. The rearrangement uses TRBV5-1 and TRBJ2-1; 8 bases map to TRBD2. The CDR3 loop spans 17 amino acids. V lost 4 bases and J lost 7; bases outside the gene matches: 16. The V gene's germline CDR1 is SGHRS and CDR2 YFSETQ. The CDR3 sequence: CASSLRVSAGGLNEQFF. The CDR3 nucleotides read TGCGCCAGCAGCCTGAGGGTGTCGGCGGGAGGTTTGAATGAGCAGTTCTTC.

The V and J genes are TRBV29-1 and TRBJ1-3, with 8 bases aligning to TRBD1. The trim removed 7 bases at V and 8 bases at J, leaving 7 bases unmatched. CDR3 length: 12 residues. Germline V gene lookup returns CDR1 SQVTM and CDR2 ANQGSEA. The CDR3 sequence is CSARDRWDTIYF. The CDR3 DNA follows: TGCAGCGCCAGGGACAGGTGGGACACCATATATTTT.